The rows below give T cell receptor beta chains drawn from one sample of a study of Graves' ophthalmopathy and Graves' hyperthyroidism. TCRdb reprocessed the multiplex PCR reads via MiXCR and lists one record per CDR3 protein. The sample holds 600,000 to 950,000 distinct CDR3 sequences; roughly two fifths are singletons and the top ten take 35% to 55%. The specimen sequenced was peripheral blood. The receptors originated from an adult man with Graves' ophthalmopathy. Both conserved end residues are part of each CDR3. A D gene is named only where the DNA matches it firmly. Some rows have no size entry. The others give once, few or many, or a class for an expanded clone.

j_call v_call d_call clone_size cdr3_nt cdr3_aa
TRBJ2-7 TRBV7-8 . many TGTGCCAGCAGCTTTCGGGGGCGTAGCTCCTACGAGCAGTACTTC CASSFRGRSSYEQYF
TRBJ2-5 TRBV6-6 TRBD2 . TGTGCCAGCGCCTGGGGACTAGCGGGAGTCTATGAGACCCAGTACTTC CASAWGLAGVYETQYF
TRBJ2-2 TRBV25-1 . few TGTGCCACCAGTGATTTCCCCCAGGGTGGAACCGGGGAGCTGTTTTTT CATSDFPQGGTGELFF
TRBJ1-2 TRBV15 TRBD1 . TGTGCCACCAGCAGAGGGGGACAGGAAGGCTACACCTTC CATSRGGQEGYTF
TRBJ2-2 TRBV9 TRBD2 few TGTGCCAGCAGCGTAGATAGCGGGAGGGGCACCGGGGAGCTGTTTTTT CASSVDSGRGTGELFF
TRBJ2-2 TRBV10-3 TRBD2 few TGTGCCAGCAGTTACGGAACGGGACTAGCGGCCCCGAACACCGGGGAGCTGTTTTTT CASSYGTGLAAPNTGELFF
TRBJ2-6 TRBV29-1 TRBD1 . TGCAGCGTTGTGGGGACAGGGGGCAACGTCCTGACTTTC CSVVGTGGNVLTF
TRBJ2-7 TRBV7-9 TRBD1 few TGTGCCAGCAGCCGCAGACAGGGCAACTACGAGCAGTACTTC CASSRRQGNYEQYF
TRBJ1-1 TRBV29-1 TRBD1 . TGCAGCGTTGCGGGACAGGCCACTGAAGCTTTCTTT CSVAGQATEAFF
TRBJ2-7 TRBV6-1 TRBD1 . TGTGCCAGCAGTTACTCCCGTGGGACAGGGAGCGGCGAGCAGTACTTC CASSYSRGTGSGEQYF
TRBJ1-2 TRBV15 . . TGTGCCACCAGCAGTACCGACAACAACTATGGCTACACCTTC CATSSTDNNYGYTF
TRBJ1-1 TRBV7-3 . many TGTGCCAGCAGCCCTAGCCCTACAGGTGAAGCTTTCTTT CASSPSPTGEAFF
TRBJ1-5 TRBV24-1 . . TGTGCCAGCAGTGGGATTGGTCAGCCCCAGCATTTT CASSGIGQPQHF
TRBJ1-5 TRBV24-1 . . TGTGCCACCAGTGACGGGAGAGGGGAGACCCAGCATTTT CATSDGRGETQHF
TRBJ1-2 TRBV2 . many TGTGCCAGCAGCCTCGGACAGCGGGATGGCTACACCTTC CASSLGQRDGYTF
TRBJ2-5 TRBV29-1 . many TGCAGCGCTGCAAGGGATAATCAAGAGACCCAGTACTTC CSAARDNQETQYF
TRBJ2-5 TRBV29-1 . . TGCAGCTCCGGGCCGGGTGGCGAAGAGACCCAGTACTTC CSSGPGGEETQYF
TRBJ1-1 TRBV29-1 . . TGCAGCTTAGATCCCAGTATGAACACTGAAGCTTTCTTT CSLDPSMNTEAFF
TRBJ2-2 TRBV9 . . TGTGCCAGCAGCGTAGCTGCCTATCTGAACACCGGGGAGCTGTTTTTT CASSVAAYLNTGELFF
TRBJ2-5 TRBV20-1 TRBD2 . TGCAGTGCTCCCGGGACTAGCATCGGGGAGACCCAGTACTTC CSAPGTSIGETQYF
TRBJ2-5 TRBV2 TRBD2 many TGTGCCAGCTCCGGACTAGCGGGGCACCAAGAGACCCAGTACTTC CASSGLAGHQETQYF
TRBJ1-6 TRBV2 TRBD1 . TGTGCCAGCAGAGAGAGACAGGGTCGGAATTCACCCCTCCACTTT CASRERQGRNSPLHF
TRBJ1-4 TRBV19 TRBD1 . TGTGCCAGTAGTATATCCGGGACAGCAAATGAAAAACTGTTTTTT CASSISGTANEKLFF
TRBJ1-2 TRBV11-2 . many TGTGCCAGCAGCAAGGAGGGCTATGGCTACACCTTC CASSKEGYGYTF
TRBJ2-7 TRBV9 . . TGTGCCAGCAGGAAGGCGGGGAACGAGCAGTACTTC CASRKAGNEQYF
TRBJ1-1 TRBV19 . many TGTGCCAGTAGTCAAACGGCCTCGGCTGCTACTGAAGCTTTCTTT CASSQTASAATEAFF
TRBJ2-7 TRBV24-1 TRBD2 . TGTGCCACCAGTGACCCAGGGACTAGCGGGGGCTACGAGCAGTACTTC CATSDPGTSGGYEQYF
TRBJ1-5 TRBV7-2 TRBD1 many TGTGCCAGCAGCTTGGGACAGCCCCTAGCATGGCCCCAGCATTTT CASSLGQPLAWPQHF
TRBJ1-1 TRBV11-3 . few TGTGCCAGCAGCGGAGTCGGGGGGCAGAACACTGAAGCTTTCTTT CASSGVGGQNTEAFF
TRBJ1-5 TRBV6-1 TRBD1 few TGTGCCAGCAGTGGTTCGACAGGGGGTAATCAGCCCCAGCATTTT CASSGSTGGNQPQHF
TRBJ1-5 TRBV24-1 . . TGTGCCACCCGAATGATAGGGAGTTATAGCAATCAGCCCCAGCATTTT CATRMIGSYSNQPQHF